The sample holds one count of the clone carrying this T cell receptor (beta chain). These data originate in a study of shared T cell receptors in the human thymus. Per germline, CDR1 SGHRS and CDR2 YFSETQ. The V segment lost 4 bases and the J segment 1 base; nucleotides outside the gene matches: 4. This CDR3 is 14 amino acids long. Some clones are missing from TCRdb's copy, which holds only in-frame ones; the method was immunoSEQ multiplex PCR. The sample consists of 650,000 to 950,000 clones, over 75% of them appearing once. The same sample was also studied in work on human thymus T cells. As that study records: Related research has reported that thymic repertoires overlap highly among unrelated individuals.

J is TRBJ1-1 and V is TRBV5-1; 7 bases match TRBD1. The receptor was isolated from a girl less than two years old with a congenital heart defect. Sequenced sample: thymocytes. The CDR3 reads CASSGGQRNTEAFF. The CDR3 nucleotides are TGCGCCAGCAGCGGGGGACAGAGGAACACTGAAGCTTTCTTT.